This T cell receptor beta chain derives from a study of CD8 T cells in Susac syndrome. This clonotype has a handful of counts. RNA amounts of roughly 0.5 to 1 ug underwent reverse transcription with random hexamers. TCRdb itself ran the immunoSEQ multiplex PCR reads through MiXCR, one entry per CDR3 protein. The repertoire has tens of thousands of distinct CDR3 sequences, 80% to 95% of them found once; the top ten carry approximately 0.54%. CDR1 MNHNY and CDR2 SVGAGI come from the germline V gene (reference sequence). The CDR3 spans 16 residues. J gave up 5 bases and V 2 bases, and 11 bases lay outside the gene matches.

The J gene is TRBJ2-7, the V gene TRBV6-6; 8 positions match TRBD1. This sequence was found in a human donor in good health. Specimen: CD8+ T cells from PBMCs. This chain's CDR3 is CASSYDIGQGVHEQYF. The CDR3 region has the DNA TGTGCCAGCAGTTACGACATCGGACAGGGCGTCCACGAGCAGTACTTC.